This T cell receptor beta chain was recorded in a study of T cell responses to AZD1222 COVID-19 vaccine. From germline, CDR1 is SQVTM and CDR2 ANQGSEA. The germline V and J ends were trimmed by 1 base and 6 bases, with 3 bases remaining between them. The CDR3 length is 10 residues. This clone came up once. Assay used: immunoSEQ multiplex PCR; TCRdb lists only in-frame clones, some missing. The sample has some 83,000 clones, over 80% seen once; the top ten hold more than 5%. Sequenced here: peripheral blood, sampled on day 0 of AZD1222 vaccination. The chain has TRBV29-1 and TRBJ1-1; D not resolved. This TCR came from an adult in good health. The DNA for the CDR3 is TGCAGCGTTGAAGGGTCTGAAGCTTTCTTT. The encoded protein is CSVEGSEAFF. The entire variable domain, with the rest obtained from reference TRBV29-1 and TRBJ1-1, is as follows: SAVISQKPSRDICQRGTSLTIQCQVDSQVTMMFWYRQQPGQSLTLIATANQGSEATYESGFVIDKFPISRPNLTFSTLTVSNMSPEDSSIYLCSVEGSEAFFGQGTRLTVV.